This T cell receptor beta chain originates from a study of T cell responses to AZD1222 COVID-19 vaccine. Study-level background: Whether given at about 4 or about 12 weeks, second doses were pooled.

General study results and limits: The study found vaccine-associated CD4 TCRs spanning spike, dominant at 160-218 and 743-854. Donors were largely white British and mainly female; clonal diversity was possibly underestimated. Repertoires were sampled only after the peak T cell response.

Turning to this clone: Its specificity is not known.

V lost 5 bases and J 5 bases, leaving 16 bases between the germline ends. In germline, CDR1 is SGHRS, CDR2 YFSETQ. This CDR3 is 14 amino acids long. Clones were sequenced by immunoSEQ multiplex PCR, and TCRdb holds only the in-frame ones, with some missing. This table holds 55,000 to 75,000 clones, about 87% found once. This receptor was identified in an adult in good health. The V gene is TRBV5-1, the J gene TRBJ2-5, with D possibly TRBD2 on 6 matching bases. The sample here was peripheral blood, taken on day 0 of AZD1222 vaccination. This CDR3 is CASSWGTRHETQYF. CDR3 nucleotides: TGCGCCAGCAGTTGGGGGACTCGCCACGAGACCCAGTACTTC.